This passage covers 15 T cell receptor beta chains from one sample sequenced in a study of cytomegalovirus exposure and HLA in healthy donors. PCR employed 60 Vbeta and 13 Jbeta primers. The data were produced by immunoSEQ multiplex PCR, yet TCRdb's version contains in-frame clones alone and is incomplete. The profile shows more than 110,000 clones, 60% to 75% of them singletons. The sample consisted of PBMCs. These receptor sequences come from a man aged 25-45 years in good health and CMV-seronegative.

The chain couples TRBV9 to TRBJ1-1; tentative D call: TRBD1 (6 bases). V was clipped by 3 bases and J by 0 bases, with 12 bases between them. The CDR3 is 15 amino acids. Germline assignment: CDR1 SGDLS and CDR2 YYNGEE. CDR3 nucleotide sequence: TGTGCCAGCAGCGAGGGGCCAGGGGTGAACACTGAAGCTTTCTTT. As protein: CASSEGPGVNTEAFF. The full variable domain, in which reference TRBV9 and TRBJ1-1 provide the parts outside the CDR3, is DSGVTQTPKHLITATGQRVTLRCSPRSGDLSVYWYQQSLDQGLQFLIQYYNGEERAKGNILERFSAQQFPDLHSELNLSSLELGDSALYFCASSEGPGVNTEAFFGQGTRLTVV.

A note on this clone: Other DNA variants within this sample encode the same CDR3. The rearrangement uses TRBV19 and TRBJ1-1; maybe TRBD1 (5 bases). The CDR3 covers 14 residues. CDR1 and CDR2 from the germline V gene are LNHDA and SQIVND (reference sequence). V dropped 1 base and J dropped 5 bases, with 11 bases sitting between them. DNA of the CDR3: TGTGCCAGTAGTATAGCTCAGGGAGGGACTGAAGCTTTCTTT. Encoded protein: CASSIAQGGTEAFF.

This chain connects TRBV6-6 to TRBJ2-5; 10 nucleotides match TRBD2. CDR3 length: 16 amino acids. Germline V gene sequence: CDR1 MNHNY, CDR2 SVGAGI (reference sequence). Trimming removed 5 bases from V and 5 bases from J; junction bases left unmatched: 11. The CDR3 protein is CASSRPGTSVEETQYF. The CDR3 DNA reads TGTGCCAGCAGTCGCCCCGGGACTAGCGTCGAGGAGACCCAGTACTTC.

V is TRBV6-1 and J is TRBJ2-3; 11 nucleotides line up with TRBD2. This CDR3 spans 15 amino acids. V lost 4 bases and J lost 7; bases outside the gene matches: 7. Germline lookup yields CDR1 MNHNS and CDR2 SASEGT. CDR3 DNA sequence: TGTGCCAGCAGTGTAGCGGGAGGGAACTATTATACGCAGTATTTT. It translates to CASSVAGGNYYTQYF.

This CDR3 is CASSSGGGVYEQFF. The CDR3 DNA is TGCGCCAGCAGCTCAGGGGGCGGTGTCTATGAGCAGTTCTTC. This chain links TRBV5-1 with TRBJ2-1; 8 bases fit TRBD1. This CDR3 region has 14 residues. Germline values: CDR1 SGHRS, CDR2 YFSETQ. V was clipped by 3 bases and J by 8 bases; unmatched bases: 7.

The CDR3 coding sequence is TGTGCCAGCAGTACCTCGGGACTCTCCTACGAGCAGTACTTC. This codes for CASSTSGLSYEQYF. The chain recombines TRBV6-1 with TRBJ2-7, with D possibly TRBD2 on 6 matching bases. Trimming removed 5 bases from V and 0 bases from J, with 11 bases in between. The CDR3 length is 14 residues. CDR1 is MNHNS, CDR2 SASEGT, per germline.

This clone occurred a few times. The chain couples TRBV28 to TRBJ2-3; no definite D call. Germline assignment: CDR1 MDHEN and CDR2 SYDVKM. V lost 5 bases and J 6 bases, leaving 9 bases between the germline ends. This CDR3 has 12 residues. The CDR3 bases are TGTGCCAGCAGTGAGTCGCGGGATACGCAGTATTTT. It specifies CASSESRDTQYF.

The chain is built from TRBV2 and TRBJ2-7; 7 nucleotides agree with TRBD1. V trimming: 3 bases; J trimming: 6 bases; junction bases outside the gene matches: 8. The CDR3 length is 14 residues. The V gene's germline CDR1 is SNHLY and CDR2 FYNNEI. In nucleotides, the CDR3 is TGTGCCAGCAGTGAGCCAGGGGGTGTTGGCGAGCAGTACTTC. This sequence encodes CASSEPGGVGEQYF.

This chain links TRBV10-3 with TRBJ1-1; D gene uncertain. V lost 5 bases and J 1 base, leaving 8 bases between the germline ends. CDR3 length: 13 amino acids. Looked up from germline, CDR1 is ENHRY and CDR2 is SYGVKD. The CDR3 is CAISYAGNTEAFF. Here the CDR3 DNA reads TGTGCCATCAGTTACGCGGGGAACACTGAAGCTTTCTTT.

The V call is TRBV2, the J call TRBJ2-7; 7 positions match TRBD1. The CDR3 has 13 residues. V was clipped by 6 bases and J by 4 bases; unmatched bases: 6. Looked up from germline, CDR1 is SNHLY and CDR2 is FYNNEI. The CDR3 sequence is CASRDGTAYEQYF. The CDR3, as DNA: TGTGCCAGCAGGGACGGGACAGCATACGAGCAGTACTTC.

J is TRBJ1-2 and V is TRBV6-6, with 8 bases lining up with TRBD1. CDR1 MNHNY and CDR2 SVGAGI come from the germline V gene (reference sequence). The J segment lost 7 bases and the V segment lost 0 bases, leaving 10 bases of the junction unmatched. This CDR3 spans 16 amino acids. CDR3 protein: CASSYSATGEGSGYTF. CDR3 bases: TGTGCCAGCAGTTACTCGGCGACAGGGGAAGGAAGTGGCTACACCTTC.

The chain combines TRBV4-2 with TRBJ2-5; 11 nucleotides agree with TRBD1. This CDR3 is built from 16 residues. The V gene end was trimmed by 1 base and the J gene end by 5 bases; junction bases not matched to a gene: 6. Germline CDR1 and CDR2: LGHNA and YNFKEQ. CDR3 loop: CASSQARTGGEETQYF. The CDR3, as DNA: TGTGCCAGCAGCCAAGCCAGGACAGGGGGCGAGGAGACCCAGTACTTC.

V usage is TRBV9 and J usage is TRBJ2-7, with 8 bases aligning to TRBD1. The CDR3 has 15 residues. J gave up 0 bases and V 0 bases, and 2 bases lay outside the gene matches. CDR1 and CDR2 from the germline V gene are SGDLS and YYNGEE. The chain's CDR3 is CASSVGDRFSYEQYF. The CDR3 DNA follows: TGTGCCAGCAGCGTAGGGGACAGGTTCTCCTACGAGCAGTACTTC.

This rearrangement joins TRBV11-1 to TRBJ2-7; 7 bases align to TRBD1. This CDR3 is 14 amino acids long. Trimming took 5 bases from V and 0 from J; bases not matched to a gene: 4. Germline CDR1 is SGHAT and CDR2 is FQDESV (reference sequence). The CDR3, as DNA: TGTGCCAGCAGCCCTAGGACAGGCTCCTACGAGCAGTACTTC. Translating gives CASSPRTGSYEQYF.

The chain links TRBV7-2 to TRBJ1-2, with D possibly being TRBD1 (6 bases). V was shortened by 8 bases and J by 4 bases, with 14 bases between the two germline ends. Germline V gives CDR1 SGHTA, CDR2 FQGNSA. The CDR3 totals 13 residues. The CDR3 is CASARGGGYGYTF. The CDR3 DNA reads as TGTGCCAGCGCTAGGGGGGGCGGCTATGGCTACACCTTC.